The 10 T cell receptor beta chains in this list originate from one sample, sequenced in a study of technical replicates of blood from several donors. Produced via immunoSEQ multiplex PCR; TCRdb's table is partial and in-frame only. The sample holds about 100,000 clones; roughly 95% are singletons and the top ten take approximately 0.2%. Source material: T cells isolated from PBMCs. These receptors originate from a human donor in good health.

V gene TRBV28 combines with J gene TRBJ2-7, with TRBD2 as a possible D gene (5 bases). From germline, CDR1 is MDHEN and CDR2 SYDVKM. Trimming took off 6 bases at V and 3 bases at J, with 18 bases between the two ends. The CDR3 sequence is 15 residues long. CDR3 sequence (DNA): TGTGCCAGCAGCCATATCGAGCGGCCCCGCTACGAGCAGTACTTC. This codes for CASSHIERPRYEQYF. The complete variable domain, with remaining parts taken from reference TRBV28 and TRBJ2-7, reads DVKVTQSSRYLVKRTGEKVFLECVQDMDHENMFWYRQDPGLGLRLIYFSYDVKMKEKGDIPEGYSVSREKKERFSLILESASTNQTSMYLCASSHIERPRYEQYFGPGTRLTVT.

The chain combines TRBV19 with TRBJ1-5; 7 bases are a match to TRBD1. This CDR3 has 17 amino acids. V gave up 7 bases and J gave up 3 bases; unmatched junction bases: 15. Germline assignment: CDR1 LNHDA and CDR2 SQIVND (reference sequence). The CDR3 loop is CASTEGRQGRFNQPQHF. CDR3 in DNA: TGTGCCAGTACCGAGGGGCGACAGGGAAGGTTCAATCAGCCCCAGCATTTT. Together with reference TRBV19 and TRBJ1-5, the CDR3 gives the full variable domain: DGGITQSPKYLFRKEGQNVTLSCEQNLNHDAMYWYRQDPGQGLRLIYYSQIVNDFQKGDIAEGYSVSREKKESFPLTVTSAQKNPTAFYLCASTEGRQGRFNQPQHFGDGTRLSIL.

This clone was picked up one time. This chain links TRBV5-5 with TRBJ2-1, with 7 nucleotides matching TRBD2. Germline V lookup: CDR1 SGHKS, CDR2 YYEKEE (reference sequence). The J segment lost 1 base and the V segment lost 1 base, leaving 5 bases of the junction unmatched. The CDR3 is 16 residues long. This CDR3 reads CASSLITGGSYNEQFF. The DNA of the CDR3 is TGTGCCAGCAGCTTGATCACGGGAGGTTCCTACAATGAGCAGTTCTTC.

The CDR3 sequence is CAWSTTGLNTEAFF. In nucleotides, the CDR3 is TGTGCCTGGAGTACGACAGGGCTGAACACTGAAGCTTTCTTT. The chain employs TRBV30 and TRBJ1-1; 7 bases map to TRBD1. Per germline, CDR1 GTSNPN and CDR2 SVGIG (reference sequence). The CDR3 is made up of 14 amino acids. V lost 2 bases and J lost 0; bases outside the gene matches: 3. Full variable domain (outside the CDR3, taken from reference TRBV30 and TRBJ1-1): SQTIHQWPATLVQPVGSPLSLECTVEGTSNPNLYWYRQAAGRGLQLLFYSVGIGQISSEVPQNLSASRPQDRQFILSSKKLLLSDSGFYLCAWSTTGLNTEAFFGQGTRLTVV.

The CDR3 reads CAWSPRGGGDETQYF. DNA of the CDR3: TGTGCCTGGAGTCCACGGGGTGGGGGGGACGAGACCCAGTACTTC. This chain connects TRBV30 to TRBJ2-5; 7 bases line up with TRBD2. The V segment lost 2 bases and the J segment 5 bases; nucleotides outside the gene matches: 11. The germline V gene encodes CDR1 GTSNPN and CDR2 SVGIG (reference sequence). This CDR3 contains 15 residues. The full variable domain, rest sourced from reference TRBV30 and TRBJ2-5, is SQTIHQWPATLVQPVGSPLSLECTVEGTSNPNLYWYRQAAGRGLQLLFYSVGIGQISSEVPQNLSASRPQDRQFILSSKKLLLSDSGFYLCAWSPRGGGDETQYFGPGTRLLVL.

This chain joins TRBV19 and TRBJ1-5; TRBD1 might be the D (5 bases). The germline gives CDR1 LNHDA, CDR2 SQIVND (reference sequence). The CDR3 is 17 residues long. V lost 3 bases to trimming and J lost 0 bases, with 15 bases between them. CDR3: CASSIGGAAYSNQPQHF. For the CDR3, the DNA is TGTGCCAGTAGTATTGGTGGGGCGGCGTATAGCAATCAGCCCCAGCATTTT.

The chain joins TRBV7-9 to TRBJ1-2; a possible D gene is TRBD1 (5 bases). Trimming removed 7 bases from V and 8 bases from J, with 14 bases in between. CDR3 size: 12 residues. The V gene's germline CDR1 is SEHNR and CDR2 FQNEAQ (reference sequence). CDR3 nucleotides: TGTGCCAGCACTTTTCAGGGTGAAGGCTACACCTTC. This gives the protein CASTFQGEGYTF.

The chain is built from TRBV11-2 and TRBJ2-1; maybe TRBD2 (6 bases). The CDR3 runs to 17 residues. The ends were cut back, 5 bases at V and 0 bases at J, with 17 bases in the middle. The germline CDR1 and CDR2 sequences are SGHAT and FQNNGV. The CDR3 region has the DNA TGTGCCAGCAGCAAAGTCGGAGGGAGGAGCTCCTACAATGAGCAGTTCTTC. Its protein is CASSKVGGRSSYNEQFF. Supplemented by reference TRBV11-2 and TRBJ2-1, the full variable domain reads EAGVAQSPRYKIIEKRQSVAFWCNPISGHATLYWYQQILGQGPKLLIQFQNNGVVDDSQLPKDRFSAERLKGVDSTLKIQPAKLEDSAVYLCASSKVGGRSSYNEQFFGPGTRLTVL.

The V call is TRBV2, the J call TRBJ2-5; D call uncertain. The CDR3 consists of 14 residues. Germline V gene data show CDR1 as SNHLY and CDR2 as FYNNEI. Deletions cut 6 bases from V and 1 base from J, with 12 bases between. CDR3 nucleotide sequence: TGTGCCAGCAGCCTAGACCTACCCCAAGAGACCCAGTACTTC. Translation gives CASSLDLPQETQYF.

The chain recombines TRBV28 with TRBJ2-4; D might be TRBD1 (6 bases). This CDR3 contains 16 residues. The V and J ends lost 6 bases and 0 bases respectively, with 15 bases between them. The germline V gene encodes CDR1 MDHEN and CDR2 SYDVKM. The DNA of the CDR3 is TGTGCCAGCAGCCAAACAGGGAGTGTAGCCAAAAACATTCAGTACTTC. This sequence encodes CASSQTGSVAKNIQYF.